Following are 14 T cell receptor beta chains from one sample sequenced in a study of regulatory T cells in long-lasting Graves disease (dated by TCRdb to about 2021). What this sample's time point label stands for: newly diagnosed GD, antithyroid drugs for less than 3 months. For both TCR sequencing and RNA sequencing, RNA was extracted from PBMCs in TRIzol. The library was generated by multiplex PCR. The sequencer listed for this sample is Illumina HiSeq 4000. CDR3 regions were amplified by Arm-PCR with iRepertoire HTBI primers to construct TCR beta libraries. TCRdb handled the public reads itself, with Q25 trimming in fastp and clone calling in MiXCR, and kept productive beta chains. Identical CDR3 proteins give one entry, which carries the most common genes and DNA. Here the sample has 450,000 to 500,000 distinct CDR3 sequences; about 16% occur a single time. The ten largest account for roughly an eighth of the sample.

In addition, the sample was reused for a study of T cells in Graves' hyperthyroidism and ophthalmopathy.

Sequenced here: peripheral blood mononuclear cells (PBMCs), sampled at new diagnosis, from a patient treated with antithyroid drugs. The origin of the receptors is a man aged 35 to 55 with Graves disease. Donor details come from another sample of the same person, matched by shared clones.

This clonotype has a handful of counts. V and J are TRBV24-1 and TRBJ2-1, with 9 nucleotides matching TRBD2. Germline CDR1 reads KGHDR; CDR2 reads SFDVKD. Unmatched junction bases numbered 3, after V lost 0 bases and J lost 1 base. The CDR3 is made up of 17 amino acids. In nucleotides, the CDR3 is TGTGCCACCAGTGATTTGGGGCGGGAGGGGTCCTACAATGAGCAGTTCTTC. Its translation: CATSDLGREGSYNEQFF.

This clonotype was recorded a few times. The chain is built from TRBV9 and TRBJ2-2; the D gene is possibly TRBD1 (6 bases). Per germline, CDR1 SGDLS and CDR2 YYNGEE. V was trimmed by 1 base and J by 0 bases, leaving 10 bases between them. The CDR3 length is 16 residues. Here the CDR3 DNA reads TGTGCCAGCAGCGTATACAGGGTACCGAACACCGGGGAGCTGTTTTTT. Amino acids: CASSVYRVPNTGELFF.

This clonotype was counted at least ten times. This chain uses TRBV7-2 with TRBJ2-1; TRBD2 is a possible D gene (5 bases). V was cut by 5 bases and J by 3 bases, with 14 bases left in between. There are 15 residues in the CDR3. From germline, CDR1 is SGHTA and CDR2 FQGNSA. The CDR3 is CASSVRLSDYNEQFF. CDR3 nucleotides: TGTGCCAGCAGCGTCCGACTAAGCGACTACAATGAGCAGTTCTTC.

This clonotype was found many times. This chain joins TRBV5-1 and TRBJ1-2; perhaps TRBD1 as D (6 bases). Germline CDR1 reads SGHRS; CDR2 reads YFSETQ. The CDR3 has 15 amino acids. V lost 2 bases to trimming and J lost 4 bases, with 15 bases between them. The CDR3 region is CASSFHRDYSYGYTF. In DNA, the CDR3 is TGCGCCAGCAGCTTTCACAGGGATTATTCCTATGGCTACACCTTC.

The rearrangement joins TRBV10-3 to TRBJ2-3; 9 positions agree with TRBD1. The CDR3 runs to 16 residues. Germline CDR1 and CDR2: ENHRY and SYGVKD. With V trimmed by 6 bases and J by 0 bases, 7 bases remained unmatched. The CDR3 DNA reads TGTGCCATCAGAGCCCCGGGACAGGGTAGCACAGATACGCAGTATTTT. This translates into CAIRAPGQGSTDTQYF.

This clonotype was detected many times. The V call is TRBV24-1, the J call TRBJ2-3; D is tentatively TRBD1 or TRBD2 (5 bases each). Looked up from germline, CDR1 is KGHDR and CDR2 is SFDVKD. The V gene lost 1 base and the J gene lost 2 bases, with 12 bases spanning the gap. This CDR3 is built from 16 residues. The CDR3 nucleotides are TGTGCCACCAGTGATTTAAGAGGGGCGAACACAGATACGCAGTATTTT. Amino acid sequence: CATSDLRGANTDTQYF.

This chain connects TRBV9 to TRBJ1-2; no reliable D call. The CDR3 totals 15 residues. With 4 bases removed from V and 5 bases from J, the gap between germline ends came to 18 bases. From germline, CDR1 is SGDLS and CDR2 YYNGEE. The CDR3 reads CASSPRWNNPYGYTF. CDR3 nucleotides: TGTGCCAGCAGCCCCCGGTGGAATAACCCTTATGGCTACACCTTC.

This clonotype was seen repeatedly, ten times or more. The rearrangement joins TRBV28 to TRBJ2-7; D is unresolved. The CDR3 contains 12 residues. V was shortened by 7 bases and J by 5 bases, with 12 bases between the two germline ends. Germline V lookup: CDR1 MDHEN, CDR2 SYDVKM. DNA of the CDR3: TGTGCCAGCACGTCAGTCCCTCACGAGCAGTACTTC. It is translated as CASTSVPHEQYF. The complete variable domain, with remaining parts taken from reference TRBV28 and TRBJ2-7, reads DVKVTQSSRYLVKRTGEKVFLECVQDMDHENMFWYRQDPGLGLRLIYFSYDVKMKEKGDIPEGYSVSREKKERFSLILESASTNQTSMYLCASTSVPHEQYFGPGTRLTVT.

This clonotype was seen at least ten times. The rearrangement links TRBV18 to TRBJ2-2; 13 bases fit TRBD2. V dropped 8 bases and J dropped 3; count of bases not matched to a gene: 6. The CDR3 spans 16 residues. Germline assignment: CDR1 KGHSH and CDR2 LQKENI. CDR3 DNA sequence: TGTGCCAGCAGTTTGACTAGCGGGAGGCACACCGGGGAGCTGTTTTTT. Its translation: CASSLTSGRHTGELFF.

This chain uses TRBV6-2 or TRBV6-3 with TRBJ2-5; TRBD1 or TRBD2 may be the D gene (6 bases each). Trimming left V 2 bases short and J 5 bases short, with 18 bases between. The germline CDR1 and CDR2 sequences are MNHEY and SVGEGT. This CDR3 is 16 amino acids long. The CDR3 sequence is CASSYQWGALQETQYF. The DNA for the CDR3 is TGTGCCAGCAGTTACCAATGGGGGGCCCTCCAGGAGACCCAGTACTTC.

The rearrangement joins TRBV20-1 to TRBJ2-1; possible D gene TRBD2, 7 bases. The V and J ends lost 6 bases and 9 bases respectively, with 30 bases between them. This CDR3 has 17 amino acids. Germline lookup yields CDR1 DFQATT and CDR2 SNEGSKA (reference sequence). CDR3 nucleotide sequence: TGCAGTGCCCCCATTAGGGGGACTAACACCCTTGGCAGTGAGCAGTTCTTC. Protein: CSAPIRGTNTLGSEQFF.

The chain recombines TRBV20-1 with TRBJ2-5, with D perhaps assigned TRBD1 or TRBD2 (6 bases each). Trimming removed 5 bases at V and 5 bases at J, with 12 bases between. This CDR3 has 12 residues. The V gene's germline CDR1 is DFQATT and CDR2 SNEGSKA (reference sequence). The CDR3 DNA reads as TGCAGTGCTGCCCCGGGGGCTGAGACCCAGTACTTC. It is translated as CSAAPGAETQYF.

The chain has TRBV6-1 and TRBJ2-5; 13 positions agree with TRBD2. Trimming at V came to 5 bases and at J to 4 bases, leaving 13 bases not matched to a gene. The germline CDR1 and CDR2 sequences are MNHNS and SASEGT. The CDR3 has 18 amino acids. The CDR3 region has the DNA TGTGCCAGCAGTCAAATATCTAGACTAGCGGGAGGTTCAGAGACCCAGTACTTC. Encoded protein: CASSQISRLAGGSETQYF.

The chain couples TRBV12-3 or TRBV12-4 to TRBJ2-1; 11 bases map to TRBD2. This CDR3 spans 16 amino acids. With V trimmed by 6 bases and J by 7 bases, 11 bases remained unmatched. In DNA, the CDR3 is TGTGCCAGCAGGTCGACTAGCGGGAATGCGGCTAATGAGCAGTTCTTC. It encodes CASRSTSGNAANEQFF.